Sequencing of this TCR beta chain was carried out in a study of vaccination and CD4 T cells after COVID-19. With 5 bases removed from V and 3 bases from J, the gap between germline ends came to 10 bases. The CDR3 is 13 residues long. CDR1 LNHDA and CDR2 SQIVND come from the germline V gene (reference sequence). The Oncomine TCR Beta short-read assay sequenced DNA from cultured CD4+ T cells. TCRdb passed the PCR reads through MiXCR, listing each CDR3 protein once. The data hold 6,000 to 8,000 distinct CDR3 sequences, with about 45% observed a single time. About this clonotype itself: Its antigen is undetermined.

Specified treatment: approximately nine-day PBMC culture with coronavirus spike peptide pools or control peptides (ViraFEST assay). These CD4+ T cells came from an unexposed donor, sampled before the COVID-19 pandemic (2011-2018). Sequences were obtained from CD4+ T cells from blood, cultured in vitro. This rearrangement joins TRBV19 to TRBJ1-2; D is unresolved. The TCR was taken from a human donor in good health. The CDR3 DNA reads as TGTGCCAGTAGTTCGGGCAGGTACTATGGCTACACCTTC. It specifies CASSSGRYYGYTF.